The clone carrying this T cell receptor (beta chain) was seen more than once but under ten times. The data were obtained in a study of T cells in Graves' hyperthyroidism and ophthalmopathy. The CDR3 runs to 15 residues. Trimming took 3 bases from V and 2 from J, leaving 13 bases between them. Germline V gene sequence: CDR1 LNHDA, CDR2 SQIVND (reference sequence). Researchers took RNA transcripts and amplified the TCR beta CDR3 regions from them. HTBI primers drove first-round RT-PCR of the TCR CDR3. TCRdb recomputed calls from the multiplex PCR reads with MiXCR, one row per CDR3 protein. The sample lists just under 750,000 distinct CDR3 sequences, under 45% occurring once.

This TCR was sampled from a woman aged 40 to 50 with Graves' hyperthyroidism. This sequence joins TRBV19 and TRBJ2-5, with a tentative D call TRBD2 (5 bases). Specimen: blood. Written as DNA, the CDR3 is TGTGCCAGTAGTATGGGGAGAATCCAACAAGAGACCCAGTACTTC. Residues: CASSMGRIQQETQYF.